This paragraph covers one T cell receptor beta chain sequence. This entry belongs to a study of blood T cell repertoires in COVID-19. Clones were sequenced by immunoSEQ multiplex PCR, and TCRdb holds only the in-frame ones, with some missing. Of approximately 190,000 clones in the sample, roughly four fifths are singletons; the top ten hold approximately 6.1%. J gave up 4 bases and V 10 bases, and 10 bases lay outside the gene matches. This CDR3 is 14 amino acids long. Looked up from germline, CDR1 is MDHEN and CDR2 is SYDVKM. The TCR was taken from a woman between 35 and 50 years old with acute or convalescent COVID-19. Sequencing was carried out using peripheral blood. The chain carries TRBV28 and TRBJ2-5; TRBD2 aligns across 9 bases. CDR3 region: CATHSSGEAETQYF. Here the CDR3 DNA reads TGTGCCACCCACTCTAGCGGGGAGGCAGAGACCCAGTACTTC.